This T cell receptor beta chain was profiled in a study of blood T cells in healthy people across ages. It was with a sample-barcoded 5' primer and a J-beta primer mix that a second PCR of roughly 7 to 12 cycles was run. One entry per CDR3 protein results from TCRdb running MiXCR on the 5' RACE reads. Of around 990,000 distinct CDR3 sequences in the sample, under 40% are singletons; the top ten hold roughly 13%. All donors came from Russia, were Caucasian and healthy, and spanned ages roughly 6 to 95. A few counts support this clonotype. The CDR3 covers 15 residues. Germline loops: CDR1 LGHNA, CDR2 YNFKEQ.

This chain uses TRBV4-2 with TRBJ2-5, with TRBD1 identical over 9 bases. The J call may be faulty, since TRBJ2-7 better matches the DNA end. The specimen sequenced was blood. This clonotype originated in a young man in good health. The CDR3 is CASSQDGTGIDEQYF. CDR3 bases: TGTGCCAGCAGCCAAGATGGGACAGGGATCGACGAGCAGTACTTC.